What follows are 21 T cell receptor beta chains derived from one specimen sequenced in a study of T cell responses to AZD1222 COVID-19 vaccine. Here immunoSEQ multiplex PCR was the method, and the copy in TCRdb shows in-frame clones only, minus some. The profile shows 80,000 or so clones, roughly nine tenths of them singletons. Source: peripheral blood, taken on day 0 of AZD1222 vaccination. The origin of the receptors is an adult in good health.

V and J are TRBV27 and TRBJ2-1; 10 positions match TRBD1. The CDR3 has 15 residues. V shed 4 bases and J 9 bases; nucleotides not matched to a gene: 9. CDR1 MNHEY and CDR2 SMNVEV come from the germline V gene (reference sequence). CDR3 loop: CASSWTGGLSVEQFF. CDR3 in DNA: TGTGCCAGCAGTTGGACAGGGGGTCTGTCCGTTGAGCAGTTCTTC.

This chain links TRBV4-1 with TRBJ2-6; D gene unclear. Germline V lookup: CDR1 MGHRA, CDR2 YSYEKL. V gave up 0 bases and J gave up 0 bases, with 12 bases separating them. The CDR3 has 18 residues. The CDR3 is CASSQDSNGFSGANVLTF. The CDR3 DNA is TGCGCCAGCAGCCAAGATTCGAACGGCTTCTCTGGGGCCAACGTCCTGACTTTC.

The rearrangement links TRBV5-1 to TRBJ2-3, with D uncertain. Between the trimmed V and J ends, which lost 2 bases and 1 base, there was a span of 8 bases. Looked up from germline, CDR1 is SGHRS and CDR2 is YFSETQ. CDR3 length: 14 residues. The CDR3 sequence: CASSLQTRTDTQYF. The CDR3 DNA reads TGCGCCAGCAGCTTACAGACCCGCACAGATACGCAGTATTTT.

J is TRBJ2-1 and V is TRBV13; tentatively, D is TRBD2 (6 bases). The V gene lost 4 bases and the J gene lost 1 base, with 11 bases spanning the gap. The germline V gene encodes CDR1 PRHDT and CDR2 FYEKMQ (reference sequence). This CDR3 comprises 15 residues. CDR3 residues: CASSSRLGSYNEQFF. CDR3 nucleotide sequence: TGTGCCAGCAGCTCGCGACTAGGGTCCTACAATGAGCAGTTCTTC.

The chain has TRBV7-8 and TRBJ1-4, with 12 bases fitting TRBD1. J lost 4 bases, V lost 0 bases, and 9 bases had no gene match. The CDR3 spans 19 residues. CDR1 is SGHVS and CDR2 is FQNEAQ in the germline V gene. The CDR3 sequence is CASSLALPGQGAFNEKLFF. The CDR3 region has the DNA TGTGCCAGCAGCTTAGCCTTACCGGGACAGGGGGCTTTTAATGAAAAACTGTTTTTT.

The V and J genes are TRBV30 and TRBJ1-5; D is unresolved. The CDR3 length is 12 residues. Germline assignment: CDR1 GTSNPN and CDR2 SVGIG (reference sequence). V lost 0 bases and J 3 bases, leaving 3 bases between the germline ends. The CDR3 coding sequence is TGTGCCTGGAGTGTTAACAATCAGCCCCAGCATTTT. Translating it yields CAWSVNNQPQHF.

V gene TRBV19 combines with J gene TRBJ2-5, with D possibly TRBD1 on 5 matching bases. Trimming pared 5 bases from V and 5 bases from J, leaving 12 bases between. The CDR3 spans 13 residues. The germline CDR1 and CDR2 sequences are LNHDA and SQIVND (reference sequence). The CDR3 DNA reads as TGTGCCAGTAGTGCCCGGACATTCGAGACCCAGTACTTC. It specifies CASSARTFETQYF. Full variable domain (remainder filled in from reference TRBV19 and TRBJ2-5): DGGITQSPKYLFRKEGQNVTLSCEQNLNHDAMYWYRQDPGQGLRLIYYSQIVNDFQKGDIAEGYSVSREKKESFPLTVTSAQKNPTAFYLCASSARTFETQYFGPGTRLLVL.

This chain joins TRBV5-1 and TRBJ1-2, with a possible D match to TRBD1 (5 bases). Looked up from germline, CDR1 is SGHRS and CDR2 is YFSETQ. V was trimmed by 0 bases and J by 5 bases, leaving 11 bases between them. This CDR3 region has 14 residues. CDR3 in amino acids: CASSLGRGGYGYTF. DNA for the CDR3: TGCGCCAGCAGCTTGGGTAGGGGAGGATATGGCTACACCTTC.

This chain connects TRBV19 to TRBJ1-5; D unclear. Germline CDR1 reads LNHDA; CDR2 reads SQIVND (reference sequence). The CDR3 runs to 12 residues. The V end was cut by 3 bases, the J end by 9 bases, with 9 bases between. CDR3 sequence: CASSMTPGPQHF. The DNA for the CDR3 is TGTGCCAGTAGTATGACCCCCGGGCCCCAGCATTTT.

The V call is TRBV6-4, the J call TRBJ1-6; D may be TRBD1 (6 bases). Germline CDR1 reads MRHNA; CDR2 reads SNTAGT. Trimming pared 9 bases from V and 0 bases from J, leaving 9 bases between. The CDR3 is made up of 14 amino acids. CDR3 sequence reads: CASRQDSYNSPLHF. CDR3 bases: TGTGCCAGTAGACAGGACTCCTATAATTCACCCCTCCACTTT.

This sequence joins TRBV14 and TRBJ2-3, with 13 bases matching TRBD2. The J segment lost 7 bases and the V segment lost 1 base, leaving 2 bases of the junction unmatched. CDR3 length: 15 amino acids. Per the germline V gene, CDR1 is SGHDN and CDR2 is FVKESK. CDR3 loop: CASSQGTSGSHTQYF. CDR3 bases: TGTGCCAGCAGCCAAGGGACTAGCGGGAGTCATACGCAGTATTTT.

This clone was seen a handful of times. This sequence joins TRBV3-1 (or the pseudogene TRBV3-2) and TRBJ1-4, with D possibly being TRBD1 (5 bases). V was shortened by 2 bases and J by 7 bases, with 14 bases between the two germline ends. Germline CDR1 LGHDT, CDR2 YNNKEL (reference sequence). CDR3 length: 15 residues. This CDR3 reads CASSQYLRVGEKLFF. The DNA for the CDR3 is TGTGCCAGCAGCCAATATCTCAGGGTGGGTGAAAAACTGTTTTTT.

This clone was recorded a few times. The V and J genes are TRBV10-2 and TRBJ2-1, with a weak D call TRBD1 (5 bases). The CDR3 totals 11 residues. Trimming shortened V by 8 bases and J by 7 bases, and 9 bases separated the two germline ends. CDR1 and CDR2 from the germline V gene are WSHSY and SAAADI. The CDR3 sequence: CASSHRNEQFF. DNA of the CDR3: TGCGCCAGCTCACACAGGAATGAGCAGTTCTTC.

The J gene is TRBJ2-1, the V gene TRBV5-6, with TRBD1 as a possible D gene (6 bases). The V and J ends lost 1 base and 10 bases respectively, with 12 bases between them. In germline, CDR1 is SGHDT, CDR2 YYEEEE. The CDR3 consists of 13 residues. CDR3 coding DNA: TGTGCCAGCAGCTTGCAGGGGCGGTGGGAGCAGTTCTTC. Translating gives CASSLQGRWEQFF.

The DNA of the CDR3 is TGTGCCAGCAGTCCTGCCGCCGGGACGGTTAGCACAGATACGCAGTATTTT. Encoded protein: CASSPAAGTVSTDTQYF. This sequence joins TRBV6-6 and TRBJ2-3; either TRBD1 or TRBD2 may supply D (5 bases each). The CDR3 extends over 17 amino acids. Trimming removed 5 bases from V and 0 bases from J, with 18 bases in between. Germline assignment: CDR1 MNHNY and CDR2 SVGAGI (reference sequence).

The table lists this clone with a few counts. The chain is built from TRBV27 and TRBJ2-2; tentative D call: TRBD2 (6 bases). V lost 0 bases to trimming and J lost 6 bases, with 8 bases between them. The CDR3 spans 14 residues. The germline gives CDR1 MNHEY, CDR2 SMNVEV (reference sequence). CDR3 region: CASSLSGGAGELFF. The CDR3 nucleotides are TGTGCCAGCAGTTTATCGGGAGGCGCCGGGGAGCTGTTTTTT.

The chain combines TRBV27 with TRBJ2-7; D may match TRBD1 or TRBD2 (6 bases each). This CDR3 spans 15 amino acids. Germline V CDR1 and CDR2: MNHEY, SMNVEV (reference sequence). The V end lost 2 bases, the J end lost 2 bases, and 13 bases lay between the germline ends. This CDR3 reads CASSLGTGATYEQYF. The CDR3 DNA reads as TGTGCCAGCAGTTTAGGCACGGGGGCAACCTACGAGCAGTACTTC.

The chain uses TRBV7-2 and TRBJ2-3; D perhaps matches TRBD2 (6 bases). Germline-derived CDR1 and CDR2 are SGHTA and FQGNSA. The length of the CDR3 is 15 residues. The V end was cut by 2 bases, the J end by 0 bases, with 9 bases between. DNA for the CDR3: TGTGCCAGCAGCTTACCGGGGGAAAGCACAGATACGCAGTATTTT. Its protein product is CASSLPGESTDTQYF.

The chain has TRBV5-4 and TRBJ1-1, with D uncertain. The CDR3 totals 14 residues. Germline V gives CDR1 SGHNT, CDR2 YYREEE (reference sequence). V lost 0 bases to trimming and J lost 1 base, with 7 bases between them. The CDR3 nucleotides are TGTGCCAGCAGCTTGGCGACCCAGAACACTGAAGCTTTCTTT. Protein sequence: CASSLATQNTEAFF.

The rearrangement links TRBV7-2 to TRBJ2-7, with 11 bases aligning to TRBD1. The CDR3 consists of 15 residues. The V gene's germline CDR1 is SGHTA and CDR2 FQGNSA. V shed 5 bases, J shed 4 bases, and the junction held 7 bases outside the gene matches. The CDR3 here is CASSIPDRGQYEQYF. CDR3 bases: TGTGCCAGCAGCATACCGGACAGGGGGCAGTACGAGCAGTACTTC.

CDR3 sequence: CASTSRLALNHEQYF. The CDR3 region has the DNA TGTGCCAGCACCTCCAGACTAGCGCTGAACCACGAGCAGTACTTC. The rearrangement joins TRBV11-2 to TRBJ2-7; 8 bases match TRBD2. With V trimmed by 7 bases and J by 5 bases, 13 bases remained unmatched. There are 15 residues in the CDR3. Germline V gene data show CDR1 as SGHAT and CDR2 as FQNNGV.